The next 13 T cell receptor beta chains were all read from a single sample in a study of blood T cell repertoires in COVID-19. The assay was immunoSEQ multiplex PCR, and TCRdb's table has in-frame clones only and misses some. Counted here are under 200,000 clones, 80% to 85% occurring once; the ten biggest clones make up around 2.9%. The sample comprised PBMCs or T cells enriched from blood (not recorded which). These receptors came from a woman aged 30 to 39 who had been exposed to COVID-19.

The chain carries TRBV27 and TRBJ2-5, with 10 bases identical to TRBD1. Germline V gives CDR1 MNHEY, CDR2 SMNVEV (reference sequence). The CDR3 consists of 17 residues. V shed 5 bases, J shed 5 bases, and the junction held 14 bases outside the gene matches. CDR3 DNA sequence: TGTGCCAGCAGTCTGGGACAGGGGTGGTCTGTTCTGGAGACCCAGTACTTC. This encodes CASSLGQGWSVLETQYF.

This clone has more than one count but fewer than ten. This sequence joins TRBV11-2 and TRBJ1-2; D is perhaps TRBD1 (5 bases). CDR3 length equals 18 residues. CDR1 and CDR2 from the germline V gene are SGHAT and FQNNGV. V lost 1 base and J lost 5, with 23 bases in between. The CDR3 DNA sequence: TGTGCCAGCAGCTTAGGATGGGCAGGGTCCCCGCACGGGTATGGCTACACCTTC. It is translated as CASSLGWAGSPHGYGYTF.

The sample holds one count of this clone. The chain links TRBV5-8 to TRBJ1-5; D is perhaps TRBD1 (6 bases). CDR1 SGHTS and CDR2 YDEGEE come from the germline V gene. The V gene lost 4 bases and the J gene lost 7 bases, with 15 bases spanning the gap. The CDR3 length is 14 residues. CDR3 residues: CASSLPGHPQPQHF. The DNA for the CDR3 is TGTGCCAGCAGCCTGCCGGGACACCCACAGCCCCAGCATTTT.

This clone occurred once. This rearrangement joins TRBV2 to TRBJ2-1; the D is unclear. V was trimmed by 6 bases and J by 2 bases, leaving 2 bases between them. The CDR3 is 11 amino acids. From germline, CDR1 is SNHLY and CDR2 FYNNEI. CDR3 loop: CASSTYNEQFF. The DNA for the CDR3 is TGTGCCAGCAGCACCTACAATGAGCAGTTCTTC.

On this clone: The junction differs from germline at one of its ends, possibly a read error. The chain has TRBV3-1 (or the pseudogene TRBV3-2) and TRBJ1-1; D is undetermined. Germline V CDR1 and CDR2: LGHDT, YNNKEL (reference sequence). The CDR3 loop spans 15 amino acids. Written as DNA, the CDR3 is TGCGCAGCAGCCAATCTATATGAGGTGGACACTGAAGCTTTCTTT. This gives the protein CAAANLYEVDTEAFF.

This chain connects TRBV9 to TRBJ1-1, with D possibly matching TRBD1 (6 bases). Looked up from germline, CDR1 is SGDLS and CDR2 is YYNGEE. The CDR3 is made up of 16 amino acids. The ends were cut back, 0 bases at V and 1 base at J, with 13 bases in the middle. CDR3 coding DNA: TGTGCCAGCAGCGTAGACAGGGCATCGGGGAACACTGAAGCTTTCTTT. Translation: CASSVDRASGNTEAFF.

This chain links TRBV9 with TRBJ1-6; D may be TRBD1 (5 bases). V lost 0 bases, J lost 7 bases, and 17 bases lay in between. In germline, CDR1 is SGDLS, CDR2 YYNGEE. CDR3 length equals 17 residues. The CDR3 bases are TGTGCCAGCAGCGTAGATACAATGGGGGACTGGAATTCACCCCTCCACTTT. Its translation: CASSVDTMGDWNSPLHF.

The genes are TRBV19 and TRBJ1-3; D is perhaps TRBD1 (6 bases). CDR1 is LNHDA, CDR2 SQIVND, per germline (reference sequence). This CDR3 spans 14 amino acids. Deletions cut 4 bases from V and 4 bases from J, with 11 bases between. The CDR3 nucleotides are TGTGCCAGTAGTACCCTGACAGGCGGAAACACCATATATTTT. The encoded protein is CASSTLTGGNTIYF.

The chain joins TRBV19 to TRBJ1-4, with D unclear. The CDR3 spans 14 residues. CDR1 is LNHDA and CDR2 is SQIVND in the germline V gene (reference sequence). V lost 6 bases to trimming and J lost 8 bases, with 16 bases between them. The CDR3 region is CASSLGSLEEKLFF. Written as DNA, the CDR3 is TGTGCCAGTAGCCTCGGGTCATTGGAGGAAAAACTGTTTTTT.

The chain uses TRBV25-1 and TRBJ2-7, with D tentatively TRBD2 (6 bases). The CDR3 loop spans 15 amino acids. Germline values: CDR1 MGHDK, CDR2 SYGVNS. V lost 7 bases to trimming and J lost 2 bases, with 18 bases between them. CDR3 protein: CASTRPGGTPYEQYF. CDR3 DNA: TGTGCCAGCACCCGCCCGGGCGGGACCCCCTACGAGCAGTACTTC.

The rearrangement joins TRBV2 to TRBJ1-1; weak D call: TRBD1 (6 bases). The germline gives CDR1 SNHLY, CDR2 FYNNEI. The CDR3 covers 17 residues. The V and J ends lost 6 bases and 0 bases respectively, with 20 bases between them. The CDR3 loop is CASSGSYTRGLNTEAFF. The CDR3 DNA reads as TGTGCCAGCAGCGGATCTTATACCAGGGGACTGAACACTGAAGCTTTCTTT.

This clone has a single count. The chain carries TRBV7-6 and TRBJ1-2, with 12 bases matching TRBD1. CDR3 length equals 15 residues. Per germline, CDR1 SGHVS and CDR2 FNYEAQ. The J segment lost 5 bases and the V segment lost 5 bases, leaving 6 bases of the junction unmatched. This CDR3 is CASSPGTGGDYGYTF. The CDR3 DNA is TGTGCCAGCAGCCCCGGGACAGGGGGCGATTATGGCTACACCTTC.

This chain joins TRBV19 and TRBJ1-2; D possibly corresponds to TRBD1 (5 bases). Germline lookup yields CDR1 LNHDA and CDR2 SQIVND (reference sequence). This CDR3 contains 11 residues. With 8 bases removed from V and 6 bases from J, the gap between germline ends came to 10 bases. CDR3 sequence reads: CASFWGDGYTF. Here the CDR3 DNA reads TGTGCCAGTTTTTGGGGGGATGGCTACACCTTC. Using reference TRBV19 and TRBJ1-2 for the parts outside the CDR3, the full variable domain is DGGITQSPKYLFRKEGQNVTLSCEQNLNHDAMYWYRQDPGQGLRLIYYSQIVNDFQKGDIAEGYSVSREKKESFPLTVTSAQKNPTAFYLCASFWGDGYTFGSGTRLTVV.